The clone carrying this T cell receptor beta chain was observed once. The antigen remains undetermined. Germline CDR1 reads SGHVS; CDR2 reads FQNEAQ. The trim removed 5 bases at V and 0 bases at J, leaving 8 bases unmatched. The CDR3 runs to 17 residues. For every subset, genomic DNA was evenly distributed across several immunoSEQ plates. Using immunoSEQ multiplex PCR, the repertoire was profiled, and TCRdb retains in-frame clones only, with some absent. This table holds tens of thousands of clones, about 61% found once. This record comes from a study of shared clonotypes between healthy human individuals. Study results and caveats: Few donors limited the genetic and exposure-history diversity represented. Naive subsets usually exceeded memory subsets in estimated richness.

The donors, healthy adults who were HIV-negative, had experienced no recent acute infections or vaccinations. The material sequenced was memory CD8+ T cells sorted from blood. The sample's subset: CD45RO+ cells pooled with CCR7-negative TemRA cells. The chain joins TRBV7-8 to TRBJ2-7, with TRBD2 identical over 12 bases. This TCR was recovered from a man aged 25-45 years in good health. As DNA, the CDR3 is TGTGCCAGCAGCCCCGAAGGACTAGCGGGGAGCTCCTACGAGCAGTACTTC. Translated: CASSPEGLAGSSYEQYF.